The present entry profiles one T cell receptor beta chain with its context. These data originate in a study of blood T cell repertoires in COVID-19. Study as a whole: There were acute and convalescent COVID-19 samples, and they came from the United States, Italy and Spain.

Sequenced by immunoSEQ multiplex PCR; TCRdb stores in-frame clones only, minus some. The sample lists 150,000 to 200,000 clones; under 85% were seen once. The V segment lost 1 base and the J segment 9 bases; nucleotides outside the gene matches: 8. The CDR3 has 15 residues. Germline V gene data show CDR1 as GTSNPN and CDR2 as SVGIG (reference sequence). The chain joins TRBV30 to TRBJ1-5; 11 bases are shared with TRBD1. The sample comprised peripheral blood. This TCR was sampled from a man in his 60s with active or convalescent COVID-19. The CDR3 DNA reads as TGTGCCTGGAGTGGGGGACAGGGGGGTTCATTGCCCCAGCATTTT. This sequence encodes CAWSGGQGGSLPQHF.